This TCR beta chain appears in the sequencing data of a study of cytomegalovirus exposure and HLA in healthy donors. Amplification used 60 Vbeta primers and 13 Jbeta primers. Profiled with immunoSEQ multiplex PCR; TCRdb holds only in-frame clones, not every one. Found here are some 170,000 clones, around 76% of them singletons; the top ten hold about 1.6%. Germline lookup yields CDR1 SGHRS and CDR2 YFSETQ. This CDR3 region has 14 residues. V was trimmed by 5 bases and J by 0 bases, leaving 11 bases between them. This TCR was recovered from a girl between 10 and 17 years old in good health and CMV-seropositive. V gene TRBV5-1 combines with J gene TRBJ1-2, with D hard to call. The sequencing input was PBMCs. CDR3 nucleotides: TGCGCCAGCAGGTTACGGGTATCTAACTATGGCTACACCTTC. It is translated as CASRLRVSNYGYTF.